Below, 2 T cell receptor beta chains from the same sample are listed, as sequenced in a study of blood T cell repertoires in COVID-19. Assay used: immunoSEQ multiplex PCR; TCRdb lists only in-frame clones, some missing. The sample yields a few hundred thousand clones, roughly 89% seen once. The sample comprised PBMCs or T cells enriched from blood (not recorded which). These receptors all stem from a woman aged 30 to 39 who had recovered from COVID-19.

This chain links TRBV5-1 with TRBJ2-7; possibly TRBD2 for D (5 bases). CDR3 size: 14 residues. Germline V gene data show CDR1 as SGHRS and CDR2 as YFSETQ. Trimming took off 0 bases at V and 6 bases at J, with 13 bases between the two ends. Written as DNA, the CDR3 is TGCGCCAGCAGCTTGGACCCGGGGATCAGCGAGCAGTACTTC. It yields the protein CASSLDPGISEQYF.

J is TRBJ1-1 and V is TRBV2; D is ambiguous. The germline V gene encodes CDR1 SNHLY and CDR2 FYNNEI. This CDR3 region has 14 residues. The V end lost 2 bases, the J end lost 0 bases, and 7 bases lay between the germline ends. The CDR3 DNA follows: TGTGCCAGCAGTGAACACCCGGTGAACACTGAAGCTTTCTTT. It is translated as CASSEHPVNTEAFF.